This TCR beta chain was recovered during a study of cytomegalovirus exposure and HLA in healthy donors. Findings and limits, study-wide: Prior analysis indicated that the majority of TCR beta V segments exhibited productivity approximately 90% or approximately 30% of the time.

The PCR made use of 60 Vbeta and 13 Jbeta primers. Sequencing used immunoSEQ multiplex PCR; TCRdb keeps in-frame clones, though not all of them. Here the sample spans fewer than 300,000 clones, more than 80% being singletons. Remarks on this clone: Its antigen is as yet unknown. Because the CDR3's place on the DNA is in doubt, the DNA is left out and the CDR3 is given as listed by TCRdb.

Including both end residues, the CDR3 is 12 amino acids long. Per germline, CDR1 GTSNPN and CDR2 SVGIG (reference sequence). The sequence derives from a man in his forties in good health and CMV-seropositive. Sequenced input: PBMCs. This chain joins TRBV30 and TRBJ2-3; the table names TRBD1, a call not compared with the DNA. The CDR3 loop is CAFGQGNSRAYF.